Sequencing of this T cell receptor beta chain was carried out in a study of PD-1 blockade in classical Hodgkin lymphoma. Autologous stem cell transplantation was followed by relapse in every patient, and brentuximab vedotin exposure varied. Applied to thawed PBMCs, magnetic negative selection was the method used to isolate CD8+ T cells. TCRdb's copy holds only in-frame clones and misses some; the assay was immunoSEQ multiplex PCR. The table lists fewer than 15,000 clones, 79% of them singletons, with around a quarter in the top ten. The CDR3 is 16 amino acids. The trim removed 6 bases at V and 1 base at J, leaving 9 bases unmatched. CDR1 is SGHAT and CDR2 is FQDESV in the germline V gene (reference sequence). This clone occurred a few times.

The V call is TRBV11-1, the J call TRBJ2-7; TRBD2 aligns across 10 bases. The source is a human donor with classical Hodgkin lymphoma. The source material was CD8+ T cells from blood, sampled at baseline. CDR3 nucleotide sequence: TGTGCCAGCAGTTCGGGATGGACTAGCGGTTCCTACGAGCAGTACTTC. This translates into CASSSGWTSGSYEQYF.